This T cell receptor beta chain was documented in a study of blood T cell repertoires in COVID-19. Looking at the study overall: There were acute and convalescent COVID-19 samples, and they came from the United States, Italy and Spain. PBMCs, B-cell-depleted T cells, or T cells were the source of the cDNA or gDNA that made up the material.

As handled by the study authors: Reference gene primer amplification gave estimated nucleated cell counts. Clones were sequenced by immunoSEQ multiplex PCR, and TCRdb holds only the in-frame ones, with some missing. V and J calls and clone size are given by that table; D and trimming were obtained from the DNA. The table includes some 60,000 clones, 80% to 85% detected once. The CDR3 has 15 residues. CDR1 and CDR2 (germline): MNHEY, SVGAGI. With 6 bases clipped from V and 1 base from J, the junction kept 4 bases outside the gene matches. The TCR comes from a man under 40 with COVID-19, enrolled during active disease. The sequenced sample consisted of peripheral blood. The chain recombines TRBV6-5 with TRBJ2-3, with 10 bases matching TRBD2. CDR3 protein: CASRRTSGGTDTQYF. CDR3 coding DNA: TGTGCCAGCAGACGGACTAGCGGAGGCACAGATACGCAGTATTTT.